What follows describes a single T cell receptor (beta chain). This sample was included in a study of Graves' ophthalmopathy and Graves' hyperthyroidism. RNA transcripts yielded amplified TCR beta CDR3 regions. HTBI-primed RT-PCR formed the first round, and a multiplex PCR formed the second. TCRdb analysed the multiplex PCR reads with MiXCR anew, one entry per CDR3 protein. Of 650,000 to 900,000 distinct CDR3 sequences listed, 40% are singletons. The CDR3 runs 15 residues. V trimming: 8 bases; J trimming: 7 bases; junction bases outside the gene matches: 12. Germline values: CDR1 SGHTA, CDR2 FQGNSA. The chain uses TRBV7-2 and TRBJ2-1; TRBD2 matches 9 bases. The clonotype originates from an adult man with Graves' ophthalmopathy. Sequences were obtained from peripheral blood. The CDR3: CASALQAGGPNEQFF. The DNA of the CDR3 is TGTGCCAGCGCTCTCCAAGCGGGAGGTCCTAATGAGCAGTTCTTC.